This T cell receptor (beta chain) was identified during a study of identical twins. Healthy Caucasians provided all donations. This CDR3 has 18 amino acids. Germline CDR1 and CDR2: SNHLY and FYNNEI. Between the trimmed V and J ends, which lost 3 bases and 0 bases, there was a span of 21 bases. Unique molecular identifiers were present on the cDNA, which also gained a universal primer site by template switching. TCRdb passed the 5' RACE reads through MiXCR, listing each CDR3 protein once. This sample has about 1.7 million distinct CDR3 sequences, with more than 30% found just once. Study-wide findings and caveats: Modelling underestimated the level of out-of-frame TCR alpha sharing observed in monozygotic twins. Cord blood's abundant beta clonotypes had fewer insertions, unlike memory repertoires.

In its sample, this clonotype was seen a few times. As yet, its antigen is unknown. The receptor's source is a newborn girl in good health. The rearrangement uses TRBV2 and TRBJ2-7, with a weak D call TRBD1 (5 bases). Sequencing input: cord blood. CDR3 DNA sequence: TGTGCCAGCAGTGATGGGTTTAGACGGACACCCCCCTCCTACGAGCAGTACTTC. This sequence encodes CASSDGFRRTPPSYEQYF. The complete variable domain, with remaining parts taken from reference TRBV2 and TRBJ2-7, reads EPEVTQTPSHQVTQMGQEVILRCVPISNHLYFYWYRQILGQKVEFLVSFYNNEISEKSEIFDDQFSVERPDGSNFTLKIRSTKLEDSAMYFCASSDGFRRTPPSYEQYFGPGTRLTVT.